Listed below are T cell receptor beta chains from one sample, sequenced in a study of cytotoxic CD8 clonotypes in ibrutinib-treated CLL. Here immunoSEQ multiplex PCR was the method, and the copy in TCRdb shows in-frame clones only, minus some. The data show about 84,000 clones, with more than 70% seen just once and 5.4% held by the top ten. This material consisted of PBMCs, taken before ibrutinib treatment. These receptors all come from a human donor with chronic lymphocytic leukemia. The CDR3 runs from the conserved cysteine through the conserved F or W. Fields, in order: clone size, D gene, J gene, V gene, CDR3 protein, CDR3 DNA. A D gene is named only where the DNA matches it firmly. Clone size is given for some rows only: seen once, a few or many times, or a class if the clone is expanded.

clone_size: -
d_call: -
j_call: TRBJ1-2
v_call: TRBV30
cdr3_aa: CAWRGERDYGYTF
cdr3_nt: TGTGCCTGGAGAGGAGAGAGGGACTATGGCTACACCTTC

clone_size: -
d_call: TRBD1
j_call: TRBJ1-5
v_call: TRBV19
cdr3_aa: CASNIYRGSNQPQHF
cdr3_nt: TGTGCCAGTAACATTTACAGGGGTAGCAATCAGCCCCAGCATTTT

clone_size: -
d_call: -
j_call: TRBJ1-1
v_call: TRBV7-8
cdr3_aa: CASSLRRFGTEAFF
cdr3_nt: TGTGCCAGCAGCTTACGTAGGTTCGGGACTGAAGCTTTCTTT

clone_size: -
d_call: TRBD2
j_call: TRBJ2-7
v_call: TRBV29-1
cdr3_aa: CSATGTRYEQYF
cdr3_nt: TGCAGCGCCACCGGGACTAGATACGAGCAGTACTTC

clone_size: -
d_call: -
j_call: TRBJ2-1
v_call: TRBV9
cdr3_aa: CASSVTGTPNNEQFF
cdr3_nt: TGTGCCAGCAGCGTAACCGGGACTCCAAACAATGAGCAGTTCTTC

clone_size: once
d_call: TRBD2
j_call: TRBJ2-1
v_call: TRBV6-1
cdr3_aa: CASSETSGRYNEQFF
cdr3_nt: TGTGCCAGCAGTGAAACCAGCGGGAGGTACAATGAGCAGTTCTTC

clone_size: once
d_call: -
j_call: TRBJ2-5
v_call: TRBV25-1
cdr3_aa: CASSELNGETQYF
cdr3_nt: TGTGCCAGCAGTGAATTAAATGGTGAGACCCAGTACTTC

clone_size: -
d_call: -
j_call: TRBJ2-1
v_call: TRBV6-5
cdr3_aa: CASRAGFFANNEQFF
cdr3_nt: TGTGCCAGCAGGGCCGGGTTTTTCGCAAACAATGAGCAGTTCTTC

clone_size: -
d_call: -
j_call: TRBJ2-1
v_call: TRBV9
cdr3_aa: CASSGTGSGRSHNEQFF
cdr3_nt: TGTGCCAGCAGCGGGACAGGGAGCGGGAGATCCCACAATGAGCAGTTCTTC

clone_size: -
d_call: TRBD2
j_call: TRBJ2-7
v_call: TRBV29-1
cdr3_aa: CSVVGREGPSYEQYF
cdr3_nt: TGCAGCGTTGTGGGGAGGGAGGGTCCCTCCTACGAGCAGTACTTC

clone_size: few
d_call: -
j_call: TRBJ2-2
v_call: TRBV9
cdr3_aa: CASTQEHGSRTGELFF
cdr3_nt: TGTGCCAGCACCCAGGAGCACGGGAGTCGCACCGGGGAGCTGTTTTTT

clone_size: -
d_call: -
j_call: TRBJ2-7
v_call: TRBV29-1
cdr3_aa: CSVEGVAYEQYF
cdr3_nt: TGCAGCGTTGAGGGGGTAGCATACGAGCAGTACTTC

clone_size: -
d_call: TRBD2
j_call: TRBJ2-3
v_call: TRBV2
cdr3_aa: CASSEAGGSFPDTQYF
cdr3_nt: TGTGCCAGCAGTGAAGCGGGCGGGAGCTTCCCAGATACGCAGTATTTT

clone_size: -
d_call: -
j_call: TRBJ1-1
v_call: TRBV7-3
cdr3_aa: CASSSDSNTEAFF
cdr3_nt: TGTGCCAGCAGCTCGGACAGCAACACTGAAGCTTTCTTT

clone_size: -
d_call: TRBD1
j_call: TRBJ2-2
v_call: TRBV2
cdr3_aa: CASRPDRGKGGELFF
cdr3_nt: TGTGCCAGCAGACCCGACAGGGGGAAGGGCGGGGAGCTGTTTTTT

clone_size: once
d_call: -
j_call: TRBJ1-4
v_call: TRBV2
cdr3_aa: CASSEGRDEKLFF
cdr3_nt: TGTGCCAGCAGTGAAGGCAGGGATGAAAAACTGTTTTTT

clone_size: medium-sized
d_call: -
j_call: TRBJ1-4
v_call: TRBV19
cdr3_aa: CASSIDRFSQGPTNEKLFF
cdr3_nt: TGTGCCAGTAGTATAGATCGGTTCAGCCAGGGTCCAACTAATGAAAAACTGTTTTTT

clone_size: -
d_call: TRBD1
j_call: TRBJ1-2
v_call: TRBV19
cdr3_aa: CASGGQGAIGYTF
cdr3_nt: TGTGCCTCAGGGGGACAGGGGGCGATTGGCTACACCTTC

clone_size: -
d_call: -
j_call: TRBJ2-1
v_call: TRBV11-3
cdr3_aa: CASSLGRDRLSSYNEQFF
cdr3_nt: TGTGCCAGCAGCTTAGGGAGGGACAGACTTAGCTCCTACAATGAGCAGTTCTTC

clone_size: -
d_call: -
j_call: TRBJ2-3
v_call: TRBV28
cdr3_aa: CASIPQGSTDTQYF
cdr3_nt: TGTGCCAGCATCCCCCAGGGGAGCACAGATACGCAGTATTTT

clone_size: once
d_call: TRBD2
j_call: TRBJ2-5
v_call: TRBV13
cdr3_aa: CASSSNGLAGEYQETQYF
cdr3_nt: TGTGCCAGCAGCTCGAACGGACTAGCGGGAGAGTACCAAGAGACCCAGTACTTC

clone_size: -
d_call: -
j_call: TRBJ2-3
v_call: TRBV11-3
cdr3_aa: CASSQPGIRAQYF
cdr3_nt: TGTGCCAGCAGCCAACCGGGAATACGAGCGCAGTATTTT

clone_size: -
d_call: -
j_call: TRBJ1-1
v_call: TRBV29-1
cdr3_aa: CSVAPPSNTEAFF
cdr3_nt: TGCAGCGTTGCTCCCCCTTCCAACACTGAAGCTTTCTTT

clone_size: -
d_call: -
j_call: TRBJ2-7
v_call: TRBV11-3
cdr3_aa: CASSLDRGMISDHEQYF
cdr3_nt: TGTGCCAGCAGCTTAGATAGGGGGATGATATCGGACCACGAGCAGTACTTC

clone_size: -
d_call: -
j_call: TRBJ2-2
v_call: TRBV7-2
cdr3_aa: CASSLGVGSTGELFF
cdr3_nt: TGTGCCAGCAGCTTAGGTGTAGGGTCCACCGGGGAGCTGTTTTTT

clone_size: -
d_call: -
j_call: TRBJ2-3
v_call: TRBV20-1
cdr3_aa: CSANLADTQYF
cdr3_nt: TGCAGTGCAAACCTAGCGGATACGCAGTATTTT

clone_size: -
d_call: TRBD2
j_call: TRBJ2-1
v_call: TRBV10-2
cdr3_aa: CASSGTSGGDYNEQFF
cdr3_nt: TGCGCCAGCAGTGGGACTAGCGGAGGGGACTACAATGAGCAGTTCTTC

clone_size: -
d_call: -
j_call: TRBJ2-3
v_call: TRBV7-3
cdr3_aa: CASSLRRLDTQYF
cdr3_nt: TGTGCCAGCAGCTTAAGAAGACTAGATACGCAGTATTTT